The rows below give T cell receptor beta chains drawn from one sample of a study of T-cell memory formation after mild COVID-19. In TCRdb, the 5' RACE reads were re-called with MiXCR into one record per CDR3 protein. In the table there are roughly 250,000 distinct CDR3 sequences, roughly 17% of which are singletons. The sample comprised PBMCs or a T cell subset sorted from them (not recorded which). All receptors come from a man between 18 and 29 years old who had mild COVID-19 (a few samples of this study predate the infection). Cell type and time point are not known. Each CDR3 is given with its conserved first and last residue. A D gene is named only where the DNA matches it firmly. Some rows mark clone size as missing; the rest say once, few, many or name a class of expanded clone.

TGCAGTGCCACGGCGGGGGGGCCGAGCACAGATACGCAGTATTTT | CSATAGGPSTDTQYF | few | TRBJ2-3 | TRBV20-1 | 15 | TRBD2
TGTGCCAGCACCTGGGCAGGGGGCGATCAGCCCCAGCATTTT | CASTWAGGDQPQHF | few | TRBJ1-5 | TRBV6-2/TRBV6-3 | 14 | TRBD1
TGCGCCAGCAGGTGGGGGCCCAGGGGGACCACAGATACGCAGTATTTT | CASRWGPRGTTDTQYF | few | TRBJ2-3 | TRBV5-1 | 16 | TRBD1
TGTGCCAGCAGCTTATACCCCGCACGCTCCTACAATGAGCAGTTCTTC | CASSLYPARSYNEQFF | few | TRBJ2-1 | TRBV7-3 | 16 | NA
TGCGCCAGCACCACTGATAACACCGGGGAGCTGTTTTTT | CASTTDNTGELFF | few | TRBJ2-2 | TRBV5-1 | 13 | NA
TGCGCCAGCAGCTTGGCCCTTCGGCAGACCCAGTACTTC | CASSLALRQTQYF | many | TRBJ2-5 | TRBV5-1 | 13 | NA
TGCGCCAGCAACGACCCGGGCAGCCAAGATACGCAGTATTTT | CASNDPGSQDTQYF | many | TRBJ2-3 | TRBV5-1 | 14 | NA
TGCAGCGCTAAAACCGCTAACACTGAAGCTTTCTTT | CSAKTANTEAFF | few | TRBJ1-1 | TRBV29-1 | 12 | NA
TGCAGTGCTAGAGATGCAGGGGTCCAAGAGACCCAGTACTTC | CSARDAGVQETQYF | many | TRBJ2-5 | TRBV20-1 | 14 | NA
TGCGCCAGCGCCGGGCCTGGCGGGGGGGCATACAATGAGCAGTTCTTC | CASAGPGGGAYNEQFF | NA | TRBJ2-1 | TRBV5-1 | 16 | TRBD2
TGTGCCAGCAGCACCAGACAGCCTAGCACAGATACGCAGTATTTT | CASSTRQPSTDTQYF | NA | TRBJ2-3 | TRBV11-2 | 15 | NA
TGTGCCAGCAGCACCCGACCTGCCTGGCTGGAGACCCAGTACTTC | CASSTRPAWLETQYF | few | TRBJ2-5 | TRBV7-2 | 15 | NA
TGTGCCAGCAGATGGACTCTTGGCTCCGGGGACACTGAAGCTTTCTTT | CASRWTLGSGDTEAFF | NA | TRBJ1-1 | TRBV12-3/TRBV12-4 | 16 | NA
TGTGCCAGCAGCAAAGTGGGACAGGCCCCCGGGGAGCTGTTTTTT | CASSKVGQAPGELFF | many | TRBJ2-2 | TRBV2 | 15 | TRBD1
TGTGCCACCGCCGGGACGAGGAATGGGGGGACCCAGTACTTC | CATAGTRNGGTQYF | NA | TRBJ2-5 | TRBV6-6 | 14 | NA
TGTGCCAGCAGTTATTCCCCGGCCGCCCTGGGAAACACCATATATTTT | CASSYSPAALGNTIYF | few | TRBJ1-3 | TRBV6-5 | 16 | NA
TGCGCCAGCAGCTTGGACCCAGGGGATAGCAATCAGCCCCAGCATTTT | CASSLDPGDSNQPQHF | NA | TRBJ1-5 | TRBV5-1 | 16 | NA
TGTGCCAGCAGCCAAGATTGGGGGAATGAGCAGTTCTTC | CASSQDWGNEQFF | NA | TRBJ2-1 | TRBV14 | 13 | NA
TGTGCCAGCAGTTCAGGGTACGGCACTGAAGCTTTCTTT | CASSSGYGTEAFF | few | TRBJ1-1 | TRBV7-2 | 13 | NA
TGTGCCAGCACTAGGTGGGGATTGGATATCACTGAAGCTTTCTTT | CASTRWGLDITEAFF | NA | TRBJ1-1 | TRBV7-9 | 15 | NA
TGCGCCAGCACTATTATGGGTACAGATACGCAGTATTTT | CASTIMGTDTQYF | NA | TRBJ2-3 | TRBV5-1 | 13 | NA
TGTGCCAGCAGCTTGGTAACGGGGGCCGGGAATGAGCAGTTCTTC | CASSLVTGAGNEQFF | few | TRBJ2-1 | TRBV5-4 | 15 | NA
TGTGCCAGCAGCGTAACGCGTTCCAGGGGACGGGGCCCCGGTGGGCCCCAGCATTTT | CASSVTRSRGRGPGGPQHF | few | TRBJ1-5 | TRBV9 | 19 | NA
TGTGCCAGCAGATACAAAGGGACAGCGAACACCGGGGAGCTGTTTTTT | CASRYKGTANTGELFF | NA | TRBJ2-2 | TRBV7-9 | 16 | TRBD1
TGTGCCAGCAGCTTCGGACAATTGATCGGGGAGCTGTTTTTT | CASSFGQLIGELFF | NA | TRBJ2-2 | TRBV7-2 | 14 | NA
TGTGCCACCTCGCCAGCGGACACCCCCTATGGCTACACCTTC | CATSPADTPYGYTF | NA | TRBJ1-2 | TRBV24-1 | 14 | NA
TGTGCCAGCAGCCCGCAGACAGGGGGCATTACAGATACGCAGTATTTT | CASSPQTGGITDTQYF | NA | TRBJ2-3 | TRBV7-2 | 16 | TRBD1
TGCGCCAGCAGCTTGGGCCAGGCAAGTGAGCAGTTCTTC | CASSLGQASEQFF | NA | TRBJ2-1 | TRBV5-1 | 13 | NA
TGTGCCAGCAGCCCGGGGACAGGCACAGATACGCAGTATTTT | CASSPGTGTDTQYF | few | TRBJ2-3 | TRBV7-3 | 14 | TRBD1
TGCGCCAGCAGCCCGGGGACTTTCGGTAAACTGTTTTTT | CASSPGTFGKLFF | many | TRBJ1-4 | TRBV5-1 | 13 | NA
TGTGCCAGCAGCTCATCACCGGGACTTTCCTACGAGCAGTACTTC | CASSSSPGLSYEQYF | NA | TRBJ2-7 | TRBV7-6 | 15 | NA
TGCAGTGCGAGCCTAGTGTCCTCCTACAATGAGCAGTTCTTC | CSASLVSSYNEQFF | NA | TRBJ2-1 | TRBV20-1 | 14 | NA
TGTGCCAGCAGCTTGACTAGCGATATGGAGACCCAGTACTTC | CASSLTSDMETQYF | NA | TRBJ2-5 | TRBV11-2 | 14 | TRBD2
TGTGCCAGCAGCCAAGAGTCCAGAAGAGATGAGCAGTTCTTC | CASSQESRRDEQFF | few | TRBJ2-1 | TRBV14 | 14 | NA
TGTGCCAGCACCCCCACGGCTGGGGCCAACGTCCTGACTTTC | CASTPTAGANVLTF | NA | TRBJ2-6 | TRBV6-5 | 14 | NA
TGCGCCAGCAGCCCGTTTCACAGGGTTCAGCCCCAGCATTTT | CASSPFHRVQPQHF | NA | TRBJ1-5 | TRBV4-1 | 14 | NA
TGTGCCAGCAGTCAGGGGTGGGGCTCGGAGGGCTACACCTTC | CASSQGWGSEGYTF | few | TRBJ1-2 | TRBV7-2 | 14 | NA
TGCGCCAGCAGCTTGGAAACAGGGGGTGGTGAAGCTTTCTTT | CASSLETGGGEAFF | many | TRBJ1-1 | TRBV5-1 | 14 | TRBD1
TGTGCCAGCAGCTTAGGCGACCGTGGTGGGGCAGTTTGGTACTTC | CASSLGDRGGAVWYF | few | TRBJ2-5 | TRBV7-2 | 15 | NA
TGTGCCTGGGACGGACAGGGGGTATGGAATGAGCAGTTCTTC | CAWDGQGVWNEQFF | NA | TRBJ2-1 | TRBV30 | 14 | TRBD1
TGCGCCAGCAGCTTGGAGGACGGTGGCTACACCTTC | CASSLEDGGYTF | NA | TRBJ1-2 | TRBV5-1 | 12 | NA
TGTGCCAGCGGAGAAGGAGGTCAGCCCCAGCATTTT | CASGEGGQPQHF | NA | TRBJ1-5 | TRBV6-2/TRBV6-3 | 12 | NA
TGTGCCAGCAGCCCAGGAGGCCGCTCTGGAAACACCATATATTTT | CASSPGGRSGNTIYF | few | TRBJ1-3 | TRBV7-2 | 15 | NA
TGTGCCAGCAGCTCCAATAGGGACAGGGGTACCGGGGAGCTGTTTTTT | CASSSNRDRGTGELFF | few | TRBJ2-2 | TRBV11-2 | 16 | TRBD1
TGTGCCAGCAGCTCCCCCTATGGCTACACCTTC | CASSSPYGYTF | few | TRBJ1-2 | TRBV7-2 | 11 | NA
TGTGCCAGCACGCAGGCCACTGAAGCTTTCTTT | CASTQATEAFF | few | TRBJ1-1 | TRBV6-2/TRBV6-3 | 11 | NA
TGTGCCATCAGTGTAGGGGGTGCGTTAGAGACCCAGTACTTC | CAISVGGALETQYF | NA | TRBJ2-5 | TRBV10-3 | 14 | NA
TGTGCCAGCGGGGGGACAGGGGAAGGCAATGAGCAGTTCTTC | CASGGTGEGNEQFF | NA | TRBJ2-1 | TRBV28 | 14 | TRBD1
TGTGCCAGCAGCCCCGACGGAAGACAAGAGACCCAGTACTTC | CASSPDGRQETQYF | few | TRBJ2-5 | TRBV7-8 | 14 | NA
TGTGCCAGCAGTAAGGACAGGGGTCCGACATCGGATACGCAGTATTTT | CASSKDRGPTSDTQYF | few | TRBJ2-3 | TRBV12-3/TRBV12-4 | 16 | TRBD1